This T cell receptor beta chain appears in the sequencing data of a study of blood T cell repertoires in COVID-19. Whole-study context: Acute and convalescent COVID-19 specimens originated in the United States, Italy and Spain.

The V gene lost 0 bases and the J gene lost 7 bases, with 13 bases spanning the gap. From germline, CDR1 is KGHSH and CDR2 LQKENI. There are 15 residues in the CDR3. Methods used by the authors: Amplifying reference gene primers gave estimates of nucleated cell counts. The data were produced by immunoSEQ multiplex PCR, yet TCRdb's version contains in-frame clones alone and is incomplete. The V and J calls and clone size were taken over from that table, and D and trimming were inferred from the DNA. The sample lists 170,000 or so clones, around nine tenths occurring once. The sequencing input was peripheral blood. The rearrangement uses TRBV18 and TRBJ2-1, with D tentatively TRBD2 (6 bases). This TCR derives from a man aged 60-69 years with COVID-19, enrolled during active disease. CDR3 loop: CASSPPGGGLNEQFF. The CDR3 bases are TGTGCCAGCTCACCACCCGGTGGGGGGTTGAATGAGCAGTTCTTC.